What follows are 26 T cell receptor beta chains derived from one specimen sequenced in a study of T cell repertoires in aging, cancer and after chemotherapy. A mixed TRB-A/B primer pool amplified rearranged TRB by multiplex touch-down PCR. One entry per CDR3 protein, called by TCRdb with MiXCR from the multiplex PCR reads. The repertoire holds about 1,500 distinct CDR3 sequences, with 26% as singletons. Peripheral blood genomic DNA, not sorted cells or RNA, was the template. The sequenced material came from blood. The receptor set was obtained from a human donor with a blood cancer.

In this sample, this clonotype is medium-sized (0.01 to 0.1%). The rearrangement uses TRBV29-1 and TRBJ2-1; D possibly uses TRBD1 or TRBD2 (5 bases each). V was shortened by 7 bases and J by 8 bases, with 18 bases between the two germline ends. The CDR3 length is 13 residues. The germline gives CDR1 SQVTM, CDR2 ANQGSEA. This CDR3 reads CSGGGSIPDEQFF. CDR3 DNA: TGCAGCGGTGGGGGTTCTATTCCAGATGAGCAGTTCTTC.

This sequence joins TRBV18 and TRBJ2-1, with 10 positions matching TRBD2. The junction had 3 bases not matched to a gene; V was cut back by 6 bases and J by 4 bases. Germline lookup yields CDR1 KGHSH and CDR2 LQKENI. The CDR3 is made up of 14 amino acids. The CDR3 is CASSPTSGYNEQFF. Here the CDR3 DNA reads TGTGCCAGCTCGCCGACTAGCGGGTACAATGAGCAGTTCTTC. The whole variable domain, remainder taken from reference TRBV18 and TRBJ2-1, is NAGVMQNPRHLVRRRGQEARLRCSPMKGHSHVYWYRQLPEEGLKFMVYLQKENIIDESGMPKERFSAEFPKEGPSILRIQQVVRGDSAAYFCASSPTSGYNEQFFGPGTRLTVL.

A word on this clonotype: Likely a read error: the CDR3 ends without its conserved phenylalanine or tryptophan. This chain uses TRBV6-1 with TRBJ2-4; 8 nucleotides align to TRBD2. CDR3 size: 16 residues. V dropped 1 base and J dropped 8; count of bases not matched to a gene: 10. Germline loops: CDR1 MNHNS, CDR2 SASEGT. The CDR3 loop is CASSEVSPGGIDIQYY. The CDR3 nucleotides are TGTGCCAGCAGTGAAGTTTCCCCGGGAGGGATAGACATTCAGTACTAC.

The V call is TRBV25-1, the J call TRBJ2-2; D might be TRBD1 (5 bases). The ends were cut back, 3 bases at V and 13 bases at J, with 15 bases in the middle. Looked up from germline, CDR1 is MGHDK and CDR2 is SYGVNS. The CDR3 loop spans 13 amino acids. CDR3 region: CASSDPRTRGLFF. In nucleotides, the CDR3 is TGTGCCAGCAGTGACCCTCGGACACGAGGGCTGTTTTTT.

The chain joins TRBV12-3 or TRBV12-4 to TRBJ2-4; no reliable D call. The V and J ends lost 6 bases and 8 bases respectively, with 17 bases between them. The CDR3 is 14 residues long. The CDR3 nucleotides read TGTGCCAGCAGCCTTTATCGCCGACTGGACATTCAGTACTTC. Its protein product is CASSLYRRLDIQYF.

This clonotype is termed medium-sized. The chain uses TRBV6-6 and TRBJ2-3; perhaps TRBD1 as D (6 bases). Per the germline V gene, CDR1 is MNHNY and CDR2 is SVGAGI (reference sequence). The CDR3 has 12 amino acids. V lost 11 bases and J lost 4, with 13 bases in between. The CDR3 reads CAGGQTPDTQYF. CDR3 nucleotide sequence: TGTGCCGGAGGACAGACCCCAGATACGCAGTATTTT.

The rearrangement joins TRBV6-2 or TRBV6-3 to TRBJ1-5; TRBD1 might be the D (6 bases). Looked up from germline, CDR1 is MNHEY and CDR2 is SVGEGT. The length of the CDR3 is 14 residues. Between the trimmed V and J ends, which lost 6 bases and 0 bases, there was a span of 9 bases. The CDR3 coding sequence is TGTGCCAGCAGGAGGACAGATAGCAATCAGCCCCAGCATTTT. Protein product: CASRRTDSNQPQHF.

This clonotype is labeled as medium-sized (0.01 to 0.1%). This chain links TRBV18 with TRBJ2-2; 8 positions match TRBD1. CDR1 and CDR2 (germline): KGHSH, LQKENI. V gave up 2 bases and J gave up 4 bases; unmatched junction bases: 9. This CDR3 contains 17 residues. CDR3 in amino acids: CASSPNGQGPVTGELFF. The CDR3 bases are TGTGCCAGCTCACCAAATGGACAGGGCCCGGTCACCGGGGAGCTGTTTTTT.

A word on this clonotype: The junction does not match germline at one end; this may be a read error. The genes are TRBV5-6 and TRBJ2-7, with 9 bases aligning to TRBD2. Germline CDR1 reads SGHDT; CDR2 reads YYEEEE. The CDR3 covers 16 residues. CDR3 DNA sequence: TGCGCCAGCAGCTTGGCTAGTAGCGGGGGCTCCTACGAGCAGTACTTC. As protein: CASSLASSGGSYEQYF.

By its share, this clonotype is medium-sized. The genes are TRBV20-1 and TRBJ2-7, with D possibly matching TRBD1 (5 bases). In germline, CDR1 is DFQATT, CDR2 SNEGSKA (reference sequence). This CDR3 contains 11 residues. Trimming stripped 1 base from V and 11 bases from J, with 12 bases between. CDR3 region: CSARVGAQKYF. The CDR3 nucleotides are TGCAGTGCTAGAGTAGGGGCGCAAAAGTACTTC.

Within the sample, this clonotype is medium-sized (0.01 to 0.1%). The V call is TRBV6-5, the J call TRBJ2-1, with 7 bases lining up with TRBD2. Looked up from germline, CDR1 is MNHEY and CDR2 is SVGAGI. The CDR3 spans 12 residues. The junction had 3 bases not matched to a gene; V was cut back by 6 bases and J by 7 bases. The CDR3 reads CASSRTSNEQFF. The CDR3 region has the DNA TGTGCCAGCAGCAGGACTAGTAATGAGCAGTTCTTC.

The chain employs TRBV6-5 and TRBJ1-2; D unclear. The length of the CDR3 is 14 residues. Germline CDR1 is MNHEY and CDR2 is SVGAGI. The V gene lost 6 bases and the J gene lost 0 bases, with 11 bases spanning the gap. The DNA of the CDR3 is TGTGCCAGCAGCTTAGCCGCCCCTAACTATGGCTACACCTTC. Protein sequence: CASSLAAPNYGYTF.

This clonotype is termed medium-sized. The V gene is TRBV5-4, the J gene TRBJ1-4; 11 bases are a match to TRBD1. Germline loops: CDR1 SGHNT, CDR2 YYREEE (reference sequence). V lost 0 bases and J lost 7; bases outside the gene matches: 8. The CDR3 has 17 residues. CDR3 nucleotide sequence: TGTGCCAGCAGCTTGGTGGACAGGGGGCTAGGAGGTGAAAAACTGTTTTTT. Translated: CASSLVDRGLGGEKLFF.

A remark on this clonotype: This may arise from a read error, as a much more abundant clone is one base away. The chain is built from TRBV18 and TRBJ1-4, with 9 bases that match TRBD1. The CDR3 extends over 15 amino acids. The J segment lost 5 bases and the V segment lost 4 bases, leaving 5 bases of the junction unmatched. The germline gives CDR1 KGHSH, CDR2 LQKENI. The CDR3 DNA reads TGTGCCAGCTCACAGGGTGGGACAGGGAATGAAAAACTGTTTTTT. Translated, it gives CASSQGGTGNEKLFF.

A few counts support this clonotype. The chain links TRBV11-2 to TRBJ2-7; D is ambiguous. Germline values: CDR1 SGHAT, CDR2 FQNNGV. V lost 2 bases, J lost 3 bases, and 8 bases lay in between. This CDR3 comprises 13 residues. CDR3 sequence reads: CASSLTLRYEQYF. In nucleotides, the CDR3 is TGTGCCAGCAGCTTAACGCTCCGCTACGAGCAGTACTTC.

Sample share makes this clonotype medium-sized. The chain is built from TRBV6-2 or TRBV6-3 and TRBJ1-1; no definite D call. The V gene lost 6 bases and the J gene lost 0 bases, with 5 bases spanning the gap. The CDR3 consists of 12 residues. Germline V lookup: CDR1 MNHEY, CDR2 SVGEGT. The CDR3 reads CASSLLNTEAFF. The CDR3 DNA is TGTGCCAGCAGCTTATTGAACACTGAAGCTTTCTTT.

This clonotype has more than one count but fewer than ten. This chain joins TRBV30 and TRBJ1-2; TRBD1 is a possible D gene (6 bases). The CDR3 is made up of 14 amino acids. Germline V CDR1 and CDR2: GTSNPN, SVGIG (reference sequence). Trimming took off 0 bases at V and 7 bases at J, with 15 bases between the two ends. The CDR3 loop is CAWSVLSGVGGYTF. Written as DNA, the CDR3 is TGTGCCTGGAGTGTACTATCAGGGGTCGGTGGCTACACCTTC.

By frequency in the sample, this clonotype is medium-sized. The chain links TRBV5-5 to TRBJ2-2, with D unclear. Germline V gives CDR1 SGHKS, CDR2 YYEKEE (reference sequence). This CDR3 has 14 residues. V was clipped by 4 bases and J by 8 bases, with 15 bases between them. For the CDR3, the DNA is TGTGCCAGCAGCCCTGGAACCTTTTTGGGGGAGCTGTTTTTT. Amino acids: CASSPGTFLGELFF.

This clonotype qualifies as medium-sized. The chain uses TRBV29-1 and TRBJ1-1; D is uncertain. The V end lost 6 bases, the J end lost 0 bases, and 8 bases lay between the germline ends. Germline CDR1 reads SQVTM; CDR2 reads ANQGSEA. The CDR3 is made up of 12 amino acids. The CDR3 is CSVRGVNTEAFF. In DNA form, the CDR3 reads TGCAGCGTACGTGGGGTGAACACTGAAGCTTTCTTT. Combining the CDR3 with reference TRBV29-1 and TRBJ1-1 gives the whole variable domain SAVISQKPSRDICQRGTSLTIQCQVDSQVTMMFWYRQQPGQSLTLIATANQGSEATYESGFVIDKFPISRPNLTFSTLTVSNMSPEDSSIYLCSVRGVNTEAFFGQGTRLTVV.

This clonotype has a handful of counts. The genes are TRBV5-5 and TRBJ1-2; the match to TRBD1 covers 7 bases. Germline loops: CDR1 SGHKS, CDR2 YYEKEE (reference sequence). With 3 bases clipped from V and 1 base from J, the junction kept 6 bases outside the gene matches. The CDR3 extends over 15 amino acids. CDR3 in amino acids: CASSYSGTDNYGYTF. The CDR3 DNA is TGTGCCAGCAGCTACTCCGGGACAGATAACTATGGCTACACCTTC.

With respect to this clonotype: This may be a read error: a much more frequent sequence differs by one nucleotide. The rearrangement links TRBV20-1 to TRBJ2-7; TRBD1 is a possible D gene (5 bases). Germline assignment: CDR1 DFQATT and CDR2 SNEGSKA (reference sequence). CDR3 length equals 11 residues. Trimming took off 4 bases at V and 11 bases at J, with 15 bases between the two ends. The DNA for the CDR3 is TGCAGTGCTAAAGTAGGGGCGCAAAAGTACTTC. This translates into CSAKVGAQKYF.

This clonotype has only a few counts. The chain joins TRBV20-1 to TRBJ2-5; 12 nucleotides match TRBD2. The CDR3 totals 17 residues. Trimming removed 6 bases from V and 5 bases from J; junction bases left unmatched: 16. CDR1 DFQATT and CDR2 SNEGSKA come from the germline V gene (reference sequence). In nucleotides, the CDR3 is TGCAGTGCCCCTGGAAGGCTAGCGGGGGGGCATGAGGAGACCCAGTACTTC. This codes for CSAPGRLAGGHEETQYF.

This chain connects TRBV28 to TRBJ1-4; D ambiguous. Germline V lookup: CDR1 MDHEN, CDR2 SYDVKM. Trimming removed 5 bases at V and 0 bases at J, with 10 bases between. The CDR3 consists of 15 residues. CDR3 residues: CASSPTGSTNEKLFF. CDR3 coding DNA: TGTGCCAGCAGTCCCACTGGCTCAACTAATGAAAAACTGTTTTTT.

The V and J genes are TRBV18 and TRBJ2-2; 7 bases line up with TRBD1. The CDR3 totals 16 residues. Germline CDR1 reads KGHSH; CDR2 reads LQKENI. With V trimmed by 2 bases and J by 10 bases, 13 bases remained unmatched. As DNA, the CDR3 is TGTGCCAGCTCACCAGGGGGACAGCCGAACACCAAGGAGCTGTTTTTT. Translating it yields CASSPGGQPNTKELFF.

The rearrangement links TRBV6-1 to TRBJ1-1; D perhaps matches TRBD1 (5 bases). V was trimmed by 3 bases and J by 4 bases, leaving 9 bases between them. The CDR3 has 13 residues. CDR1 and CDR2 (germline): MNHNS, SASEGT. The CDR3 nucleotides are TGTGCCAGCAGTGAGGGGGTGGGCACTGAAGCTTTCTTT. Translation: CASSEGVGTEAFF.

The chain uses TRBV25-1 and TRBJ1-1; no firm D call. V was trimmed by 4 bases and J by 4 bases, leaving 10 bases between them. Germline values: CDR1 MGHDK, CDR2 SYGVNS. The CDR3 loop spans 13 amino acids. The CDR3 DNA follows: TGTGCCAGCAGTGTGGGCGGTCTCACTGAAGCTTTCTTT. Its translation is CASSVGGLTEAFF.